The next 23 T cell receptor beta chains were all read from a single sample in a study of cytomegalovirus exposure and HLA in healthy donors. PCR amplification relied on 60 Vbeta primers (plus 13 Jbeta primers). Sequenced by immunoSEQ multiplex PCR; TCRdb stores in-frame clones only, minus some. The table shows about 170,000 clones, with more than 80% occurring only once. Sequences were obtained from PBMCs. These receptors were taken from a woman aged 18-29 years in good health and CMV-seronegative.

The rearrangement links TRBV4-1 to TRBJ2-7; 8 bases are shared with TRBD2. There are 15 residues in the CDR3. Germline CDR1 reads MGHRA; CDR2 reads YSYEKL. The trim removed 1 base at V and 5 bases at J, leaving 7 bases unmatched. CDR3 protein: CASSQGRGVGDEQYF. The CDR3 region has the DNA TGCGCCAGCAGCCAAGGGCGGGGGGTCGGCGACGAGCAGTACTTC.

The sample holds one count of this clone. The chain employs TRBV7-9 and TRBJ1-1, with D maybe TRBD1 (5 bases). Between the trimmed V and J ends, which lost 5 bases and 1 base, there was a span of 11 bases. The CDR3 is 14 amino acids. The germline CDR1 and CDR2 sequences are SEHNR and FQNEAQ (reference sequence). Here the CDR3 reads CASSLRGENTEAFF. The CDR3 DNA reads as TGTGCCAGCAGCCTACGGGGGGAGAACACTGAAGCTTTCTTT.

This chain links TRBV7-6 with TRBJ1-3, with D possibly TRBD1 on 6 matching bases. Germline values: CDR1 SGHVS, CDR2 FNYEAQ. This CDR3 spans 14 amino acids. V was trimmed by 5 bases and J by 4 bases, leaving 12 bases between them. The CDR3 nucleotides are TGTGCCAGCAGCACCGGGACATCAGGAAACACCATATATTTT. Translation gives CASSTGTSGNTIYF.

The V and J genes are TRBV28 and TRBJ1-5, with 7 bases fitting TRBD1. The CDR3 consists of 18 residues. With 5 bases clipped from V and 1 base from J, the junction kept 14 bases outside the gene matches. Per germline, CDR1 MDHEN and CDR2 SYDVKM. CDR3 in amino acids: CASSPIFIQGLSNQPQHF. In DNA form, the CDR3 reads TGTGCCAGCAGTCCAATATTTATACAGGGGTTGAGCAATCAGCCCCAGCATTTT.

The J gene is TRBJ2-3, the V gene TRBV2; 8 bases are a match to TRBD1. The length of the CDR3 is 16 residues. Germline values: CDR1 SNHLY, CDR2 FYNNEI. V was pared by 7 bases and J by 3 bases, with 12 bases of the junction left unmatched. The CDR3 reads CASKGGRQGWTDTQYF. DNA of the CDR3: TGTGCCAGCAAAGGTGGTAGACAGGGGTGGACAGATACGCAGTATTTT.

This chain uses TRBV5-4 with TRBJ1-2; D is unresolved. Trimming stripped 4 bases from V and 4 bases from J, with 11 bases between. Germline V lookup: CDR1 SGHNT, CDR2 YYREEE (reference sequence). There are 13 residues in the CDR3. Here the CDR3 reads CASSPTEGYGYTF. DNA for the CDR3: TGTGCCAGCAGCCCGACGGAGGGCTATGGCTACACCTTC.

The chain recombines TRBV7-9 with TRBJ2-7; the match to TRBD1 covers 9 bases. This CDR3 is 16 amino acids long. The junction had 9 bases not matched to a gene; V was cut back by 5 bases and J by 1 base. From germline, CDR1 is SEHNR and CDR2 FQNEAQ (reference sequence). The CDR3 spells CASSPQPDRGSYEQYF. Written as DNA, the CDR3 is TGTGCCAGCAGCCCACAGCCGGACAGGGGATCCTACGAGCAGTACTTC.

This chain links TRBV10-1 with TRBJ2-1; TRBD2 agrees at 9 bases. V shed 0 bases and J 6 bases; nucleotides not matched to a gene: 6. The CDR3 has 16 amino acids. Germline values: CDR1 WNHNN, CDR2 SYGVQD (reference sequence). The CDR3 DNA sequence: TGCGCCAGCAGTGAGTCGCGGCTAGCGGGAAGCAATGAGCAGTTCTTC. Its translation: CASSESRLAGSNEQFF.

This rearrangement joins TRBV30 to TRBJ2-7; D unresolved. The CDR3 loop spans 13 amino acids. The V gene's germline CDR1 is GTSNPN and CDR2 SVGIG (reference sequence). The V and J ends lost 4 bases and 1 base respectively, with 11 bases between them. The CDR3 DNA is TGTGCCTGGACACATGACGGGTCCTACGAGCAGTACTTC. This translates into CAWTHDGSYEQYF.

This chain uses TRBV2 with TRBJ1-2, with 9 bases that match TRBD1. This CDR3 region has 14 residues. Germline V gene lookup returns CDR1 SNHLY and CDR2 FYNNEI. V shed 6 bases, J shed 1 base, and the junction held 3 bases outside the gene matches. The CDR3 bases are TGTGCCAGCAGCCGGGACAGGGATAACTATGGCTACACCTTC. Protein: CASSRDRDNYGYTF. Full variable domain (outside the CDR3, taken from reference TRBV2 and TRBJ1-2): EPEVTQTPSHQVTQMGQEVILRCVPISNHLYFYWYRQILGQKVEFLVSFYNNEISEKSEIFDDQFSVERPDGSNFTLKIRSTKLEDSAMYFCASSRDRDNYGYTFGSGTRLTVV.

The chain couples TRBV28 to TRBJ2-7, with D possibly matching TRBD1 (5 bases). The CDR3 covers 16 residues. V was clipped by 5 bases and J by 2 bases, with 19 bases between them. Germline loops: CDR1 MDHEN, CDR2 SYDVKM. The CDR3 DNA sequence: TGTGCCAGCAGTGGCGACCACGACAGTCCGGCCTACGAGCAGTACTTC. Its protein product is CASSGDHDSPAYEQYF.

This chain connects TRBV7-9 to TRBJ2-7, with D perhaps TRBD1 (6 bases). The CDR3 length is 14 residues. The V and J ends lost 6 bases and 9 bases respectively, with 21 bases between them. Germline lookup yields CDR1 SEHNR and CDR2 FQNEAQ (reference sequence). The CDR3 here is CASRRNDRPGPQYF. The CDR3 DNA follows: TGTGCCAGCAGACGTAACGACAGGCCAGGACCGCAGTACTTC.

The V and J genes are TRBV11-3 and TRBJ1-1; TRBD1 is a possible D gene (6 bases). V was clipped by 8 bases and J by 3 bases, with 22 bases between them. There are 16 residues in the CDR3. Per the germline V gene, CDR1 is SGHNT and CDR2 is YENEEA. The CDR3 sequence: CASPLWTALVHTEAFF. The DNA of the CDR3 is TGTGCCAGCCCACTATGGACAGCGTTGGTCCACACTGAAGCTTTCTTT. The entire variable domain, with the rest obtained from reference TRBV11-3 and TRBJ1-1, is as follows: EAGVVQSPRYKIIEKKQPVAFWCNPISGHNTLYWYLQNLGQGPELLIRYENEEAVDDSQLPKDRFSAERLKGVDSTLKIQPAELGDSAVYLCASPLWTALVHTEAFFGQGTRLTVV.

This sequence joins TRBV5-1 and TRBJ1-1, with D perhaps TRBD1 (6 bases). Germline values: CDR1 SGHRS, CDR2 YFSETQ. The CDR3 covers 14 residues. V shed 4 bases and J shed 2 bases, with 12 bases lying between them. In DNA, the CDR3 is TGCGCCAGCAGCGCCGGACAGATAAACACTGAAGCTTTCTTT. Encoded protein: CASSAGQINTEAFF.

This chain links TRBV19 with TRBJ2-1; 9 bases align to TRBD2. V lost 3 bases and J lost 1; bases outside the gene matches: 4. From germline, CDR1 is LNHDA and CDR2 SQIVND (reference sequence). This CDR3 has 16 residues. The CDR3 reads CASSIHSGGSYNEQFF. In DNA form, the CDR3 reads TGTGCCAGTAGTATCCATAGCGGGGGATCCTACAATGAGCAGTTCTTC.

The chain links TRBV14 to TRBJ1-1; D possibly corresponds to TRBD1 (6 bases). The CDR3 covers 13 residues. The V end lost 2 bases, the J end lost 4 bases, and 8 bases lay between the germline ends. Germline V gene sequence: CDR1 SGHDN, CDR2 FVKESK. The CDR3 nucleotides are TGTGCCAGCAGCCAACAGGGGACCACTGAAGCTTTCTTT. As protein: CASSQQGTTEAFF. Combining the CDR3 with reference TRBV14 and TRBJ1-1 gives the whole variable domain EAGVTQFPSHSVIEKGQTVTLRCDPISGHDNLYWYRRVMGKEIKFLLHFVKESKQDESGMPNNRFLAERTGGTYSTLKVQPAELEDSGVYFCASSQQGTTEAFFGQGTRLTVV.

The genes are TRBV9 and TRBJ2-2; D is uncertain. The germline V gene encodes CDR1 SGDLS and CDR2 YYNGEE. CDR3 length: 13 amino acids. V lost 3 bases, J lost 6 bases, and 9 bases lay in between. CDR3 region: CASSGHRAGELFF. DNA for the CDR3: TGTGCCAGCAGCGGACACAGAGCCGGGGAGCTGTTTTTT.

The chain carries TRBV28 and TRBJ2-1; D is undetermined. There are 14 residues in the CDR3. V was shortened by 4 bases and J by 0 bases, with 7 bases between the two germline ends. CDR1 is MDHEN and CDR2 is SYDVKM in the germline V gene. The CDR3 DNA sequence: TGTGCCAGCAGTTATGACAACTCCTACAATGAGCAGTTCTTC. As protein: CASSYDNSYNEQFF.

This clone appeared a few times. The rearrangement uses TRBV4-2 and TRBJ2-4; TRBD2 might be the D (5 bases). Germline CDR1 LGHNA, CDR2 YNFKEQ. The V gene lost 4 bases and the J gene lost 9 bases, with 13 bases spanning the gap. This CDR3 contains 13 residues. CDR3 coding DNA: TGTGCCAGCAGCCCCTCGTACGGAGGCATTCAGTACTTC. It yields the protein CASSPSYGGIQYF.

The chain uses TRBV5-1 and TRBJ1-2, with a possible D match to TRBD1 (6 bases). Trimming pared 0 bases from V and 8 bases from J, leaving 17 bases between. This CDR3 is built from 15 residues. Germline V gives CDR1 SGHRS, CDR2 YFSETQ. CDR3 DNA: TGCGCCAGCAGCTTGGGTTCGGACAGTCTACAAGGCTACACCTTC. Protein sequence: CASSLGSDSLQGYTF.

This clone showed up just once. The chain couples TRBV4-2 to TRBJ2-4; 7 nucleotides match TRBD1. Unmatched junction bases numbered 5, after V lost 1 base and J lost 5 bases. The CDR3 has 15 amino acids. CDR1 is LGHNA, CDR2 YNFKEQ, per germline. In DNA, the CDR3 is TGTGCCAGCAGCCAAGGGAACAGGGGCGAAAACATTCAGTACTTC. Translation gives CASSQGNRGENIQYF.

The genes are TRBV27 and TRBJ1-5, with TRBD1 as a possible D gene (6 bases). The CDR3 covers 15 residues. Germline V gene data show CDR1 as MNHEY and CDR2 as SMNVEV (reference sequence). V was cut by 4 bases and J by 5 bases, with 15 bases left in between. The CDR3 bases are TGTGCCAGCAGTTCACAGGGACCGACCTATCAGCCCCAGCATTTT. This gives the protein CASSSQGPTYQPQHF.

This chain connects TRBV28 to TRBJ1-3, with D possibly being TRBD1 (5 bases). Per the germline V gene, CDR1 is MDHEN and CDR2 is SYDVKM. The CDR3 has 15 residues. V lost 3 bases and J lost 6, with 15 bases in between. The CDR3 is CASSLPGLGENTIYF. The DNA of the CDR3 is TGTGCCAGCAGTTTGCCGGGACTAGGGGAAAACACCATATATTTT.